This TCR beta chain originates from a study of T cell changes during pregnancy in multiple sclerosis. Measured with immunoSEQ multiplex PCR; TCRdb has only the in-frame clones, and not every one. The repertoire holds about 52,000 clones, with roughly 92% as singletons. Trimming took 1 base from V and 4 from J, leaving 13 bases between them. This CDR3 spans 15 amino acids. The germline V gene encodes CDR1 SGHTA and CDR2 FQGNSA. The receptor comes from a female donor with multiple sclerosis, enrolled in a pregnancy study. The source material was CD4+ T cells from peripheral blood mononuclear cells, sampled in the third trimester of pregnancy. The rearrangement joins TRBV7-2 to TRBJ1-2, with D possibly being TRBD1 (6 bases). The CDR3 bases are TGTGCCAGCAGCTTAGTGGAGACAGGCGTCTATGGCTACACCTTC. Residues: CASSLVETGVYGYTF.